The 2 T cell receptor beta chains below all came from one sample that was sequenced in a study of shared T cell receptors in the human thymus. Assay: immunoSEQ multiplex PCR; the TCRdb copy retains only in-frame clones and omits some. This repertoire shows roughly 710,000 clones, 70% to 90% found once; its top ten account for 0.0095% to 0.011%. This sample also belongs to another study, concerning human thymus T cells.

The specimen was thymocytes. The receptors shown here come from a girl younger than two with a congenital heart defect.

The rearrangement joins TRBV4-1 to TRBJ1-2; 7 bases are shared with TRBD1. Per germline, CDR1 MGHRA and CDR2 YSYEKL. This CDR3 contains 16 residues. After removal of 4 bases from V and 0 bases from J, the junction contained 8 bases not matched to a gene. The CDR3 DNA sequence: TGCGCCAGCAGCCCAGAAGGACAGGAGCCTAACTATGGCTACACCTTC. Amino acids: CASSPEGQEPNYGYTF.

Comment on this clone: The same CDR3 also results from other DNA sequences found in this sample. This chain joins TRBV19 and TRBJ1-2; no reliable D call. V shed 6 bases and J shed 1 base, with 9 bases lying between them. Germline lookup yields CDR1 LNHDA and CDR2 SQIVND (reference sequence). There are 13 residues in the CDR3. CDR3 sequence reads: CASSPPLNYGYTF. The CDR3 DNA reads TGTGCCAGTAGCCCCCCTCTTAACTATGGCTACACCTTC.